Reported below is one T cell receptor (beta chain). What it binds is unknown. This sample is drawn from a study of vaccination and CD4 T cells after COVID-19. About the research overall: Recovered patients in the cohort numbered six men and four women, two of them Hispanic. The study drew post-COVID samples a median approximately 100 days after diagnosis (range 35 to 161).

MiXCR, applied by TCRdb to the PCR reads, yields one record per CDR3 protein. The sample has around 19,000 distinct CDR3 sequences, approximately 67% seen once; the top ten hold approximately 1%. Study-wide results and limits: The study examined relatively few convalescent patients and included no early post-infection timepoints. Convalescent patients' vaccine-specific clones were spike mono-reactive in 304 of 307 cases.

This TCR derives from a human donor who had recovered from COVID-19. The sample consisted of CD4+ T cells from blood, taken before SARS-CoV-2 vaccination.

The CDR3 nucleotides are TGCAGTGCTAGCAGCGGACAGGAGACCTCCTACGAGCAGTACTTC. Protein product: CSASSGQETSYEQYF. The chain joins TRBV20-1 to TRBJ2-7; 7 nucleotides align to TRBD1. The V segment lost 3 bases and the J segment 0 bases; nucleotides outside the gene matches: 8. The CDR3 covers 15 residues. Germline loops: CDR1 DFQATT, CDR2 SNEGSKA (reference sequence).